The 22 T cell receptor beta chains in this list originate from one sample, sequenced in a study of T cells in Graves' hyperthyroidism and ophthalmopathy. What was amplified from RNA transcripts were TCR beta CDR3 regions. Carried out on the TCR CDR3, a first-round RT-PCR used the HTBI primer set. TCRdb analysed the multiplex PCR reads with MiXCR anew, one entry per CDR3 protein. The table shows a few hundred thousand distinct CDR3 sequences, with roughly 25% occurring only once. The material sequenced was blood. These receptor sequences come from a man aged 45-60 years with Graves' hyperthyroidism.

The chain has TRBV9 and TRBJ2-2, with D perhaps matching TRBD2 (6 bases). Germline V gene lookup returns CDR1 SGDLS and CDR2 YYNGEE. V dropped 0 bases and J dropped 0 bases, with 12 bases sitting between them. The CDR3 has 17 amino acids. For the CDR3, the DNA is TGTGCCAGCAGCGTAGGGATGGGGGGACCGAACACCGGGGAGCTGTTTTTT. Its protein is CASSVGMGGPNTGELFF.

CDR3 amino acids: CASSSSRGPYNEQFF. The CDR3, as DNA: TGTGCCAGCAGCTCTTCTCGGGGCCCCTACAATGAGCAGTTCTTC. The gene calls are TRBV6-1 and TRBJ2-1; D could derive from TRBD1 or TRBD2 (5 bases each). Trimming left V 6 bases short and J 2 bases short, with 14 bases between. CDR3 size: 15 residues. Germline V gene sequence: CDR1 MNHNS, CDR2 SASEGT.

V is TRBV7-3 and J is TRBJ2-5, with TRBD1 as a possible D gene (5 bases). The V and J ends lost 5 bases and 5 bases respectively, with 18 bases between them. Germline V gives CDR1 SGHTA, CDR2 FQGTGA. CDR3 length: 15 amino acids. This chain's CDR3 is CASSPAPGQGETQYF. DNA of the CDR3: TGTGCCAGCAGCCCAGCGCCAGGGCAAGGGGAGACCCAGTACTTC.

This clonotype was found a few times. The chain uses TRBV4-2 and TRBJ2-6; TRBD1 matches at 7 bases. CDR3 length: 19 amino acids. Germline values: CDR1 LGHNA, CDR2 YNFKEQ. J gave up 0 bases and V 0 bases, and 8 bases lay outside the gene matches. The CDR3 loop is CASSQDMKGDSSGANVLTF. The CDR3 DNA follows: TGTGCCAGCAGCCAAGATATGAAAGGGGACAGCTCTGGGGCCAACGTCCTGACTTTC.

The chain employs TRBV6-5 and TRBJ1-5; no definite D call. In germline, CDR1 is MNHEY, CDR2 SVGAGI. The CDR3 is made up of 15 amino acids. Trimming pared 0 bases from V and 2 bases from J, leaving 8 bases between. CDR3 region: CASSYSNSGNQPQHF. In nucleotides, the CDR3 is TGTGCCAGCAGTTACTCGAATTCAGGCAATCAGCCCCAGCATTTT.

Concerning this clonotype itself: This sequence may be a read error, since a much larger clone differs from it by one base. The V call is TRBV7-2, the J call TRBJ2-3; TRBD2 aligns across 8 bases. There are 15 residues in the CDR3. Per the germline V gene, CDR1 is SGHTA and CDR2 is FQGNSA. V lost 4 bases to trimming and J lost 7 bases; unmatched junction nucleotides: 10. The DNA of the CDR3 is TGTGCCAGCAGCTCAAGCGGGAGTAATTTGAATACGCAGTATTTT. This codes for CASSSSGSNLNTQYF.

This clonotype was seen at least ten times. The chain employs TRBV28 and TRBJ2-2; 8 bases are shared with TRBD1. CDR3 length: 16 amino acids. CDR1 and CDR2 from the germline V gene are MDHEN and SYDVKM. The ends lost 3 bases at V and 5 bases at J; junction bases unmatched: 8. The CDR3 DNA is TGTGCCAGCAGTTTCCCCCGGACAGGGAGGACCGGGGAGCTGTTTTTT. Protein sequence: CASSFPRTGRTGELFF.

This rearrangement joins TRBV10-3 to TRBJ2-1; 8 nucleotides line up with TRBD1. CDR1 is ENHRY and CDR2 is SYGVKD in the germline V gene. Germline trimming cut 7 bases from V and 4 bases from J; bases unmatched to any gene: 3. The CDR3 loop spans 13 amino acids. CDR3 protein: CAIMGTGYNEQFF. The CDR3 coding sequence is TGTGCCATCATGGGGACAGGTTACAATGAGCAGTTCTTC.

This clonotype occurred many times. The gene calls are TRBV2 and TRBJ2-1; maybe TRBD2 (7 bases). The germline V and J ends were trimmed by 6 bases and 9 bases, with 18 bases remaining between them. There are 14 residues in the CDR3. Germline V lookup: CDR1 SNHLY, CDR2 FYNNEI. CDR3 in amino acids: CASSLGGRDGEQFF. The DNA of the CDR3 is TGTGCCAGCAGCCTCGGGGGGCGCGATGGTGAGCAGTTCTTC. Filled out from reference TRBV2 and TRBJ2-1, the complete variable domain reads EPEVTQTPSHQVTQMGQEVILRCVPISNHLYFYWYRQILGQKVEFLVSFYNNEISEKSEIFDDQFSVERPDGSNFTLKIRSTKLEDSAMYFCASSLGGRDGEQFFGPGTRLTVL.

The rearrangement links TRBV5-4 to TRBJ2-1; D uncertain. Trimming took 6 bases from V and 2 from J, leaving 15 bases between them. This CDR3 is built from 15 residues. Germline CDR1 SGHNT, CDR2 YYREEE (reference sequence). CDR3 bases: TGTGCCAGCACCGCCGCCCCGAGCGCCTACAATGAGCAGTTCTTC. As protein: CASTAAPSAYNEQFF.

This clonotype was found a few times. The CDR3 nucleotides are TGTGCTAGTGGCCCCGTAGGCACTGAAGCTTTCTTT. It yields the protein CASGPVGTEAFF. V gene TRBV12-5 combines with J gene TRBJ1-1; D unresolved. Trimming removed 6 bases at V and 4 bases at J, with 9 bases between. This CDR3 is 12 amino acids long. Per the germline V gene, CDR1 is LGHNT and CDR2 is FRNRAP.

V and J are TRBV19 and TRBJ2-7; the D gene is possibly TRBD1 (6 bases). Trimming took off 1 base at V and 6 bases at J, with 10 bases between the two ends. In germline, CDR1 is LNHDA, CDR2 SQIVND (reference sequence). CDR3 length: 13 residues. This chain's CDR3 is CASSIGGQREQYF. CDR3 DNA sequence: TGTGCCAGTAGTATAGGGGGGCAGCGCGAGCAGTACTTC.

This clonotype occurred many times. CDR3 coding DNA: TGTGCCAGCAGTTTAGGGGTGTGGACTGAAGCTTTCTTT. It is translated as CASSLGVWTEAFF. The rearrangement links TRBV12-3 or TRBV12-4 to TRBJ1-1; D unresolved. V was pared by 1 base and J by 5 bases, with 8 bases between. The CDR3 runs to 13 residues.

In this sample, this clonotype turned up a few times. The chain uses TRBV30 and TRBJ1-5, with a possible D match to TRBD1 (5 bases). Germline CDR1 is GTSNPN and CDR2 is SVGIG (reference sequence). This CDR3 contains 13 residues. V lost 2 bases, J lost 5 bases, and 10 bases lay in between. CDR3 sequence: CAWSPGLDQPQHF. The CDR3 nucleotides read TGTGCCTGGAGTCCAGGGCTGGATCAGCCCCAGCATTTT.

This clonotype occurred a few times. The CDR3 loop is CATSREVGYGYTF. CDR3 sequence (DNA): TGTGCCACCAGCAGAGAAGTCGGCTATGGCTACACCTTC. The chain combines TRBV15 with TRBJ1-2; no definite D call. CDR3 length: 13 amino acids. V lost 0 bases, J lost 4 bases, and 6 bases lay in between. The germline V gene encodes CDR1 LNHNV and CDR2 YYDKDF (reference sequence).

The chain has TRBV4-2 and TRBJ1-2; D not certain. The CDR3 is made up of 11 amino acids. V shed 5 bases and J shed 6 bases, with 7 bases lying between them. Germline V lookup: CDR1 LGHNA, CDR2 YNFKEQ. This CDR3 is CASSGTDGYTF. For the CDR3, the DNA is TGTGCCAGCAGCGGAACTGATGGCTACACCTTC.

For this clonotype: A clone one base away is much larger, so this may be a read error. The rearrangement uses TRBV6-2 or TRBV6-3 and TRBJ1-2; no definite D call. Germline CDR1 and CDR2: MNHEY and SVGEGT. The CDR3 totals 13 residues. CDR3 in amino acids: CVSSLDNDYGYTF. The DNA of the CDR3 is TGTGTCAGCAGCCTCGACAATGACTATGGCTACACCTTC.

This chain links TRBV18 with TRBJ2-1; 8 bases fit TRBD1. Germline-derived CDR1 and CDR2 are KGHSH and LQKENI. V lost 8 bases to trimming and J lost 9 bases; unmatched junction nucleotides: 6. This CDR3 contains 12 residues. The CDR3 loop reads CASKGQGGEQFF. CDR3 nucleotide sequence: TGTGCCAGCAAAGGACAGGGTGGTGAGCAGTTCTTC.

V is TRBV5-1 and J is TRBJ1-1; D uncertain. The V gene lost 1 base and the J gene lost 11 bases, with 12 bases spanning the gap. In germline, CDR1 is SGHRS, CDR2 YFSETQ. CDR3 length equals 12 residues. CDR3 DNA: TGCGCCAGCAGCTTGCTGGGGTGGGAGGCTTTCTTT. Its translation is CASSLLGWEAFF.

The rearrangement links TRBV29-1 to TRBJ1-4; a weak D match, TRBD1 (6 bases). Deletions cut 2 bases from V and 4 bases from J, with 11 bases between. Germline loops: CDR1 SQVTM, CDR2 ANQGSEA. This CDR3 region has 14 residues. The CDR3 DNA reads as TGCAGCGTTGAATGGGCAGGGGATAATGAAAAACTGTTTTTT. This encodes CSVEWAGDNEKLFF.

The chain uses TRBV20-1 and TRBJ2-7; D not certain. The length of the CDR3 is 13 residues. Trimming cost V 0 bases and J 6 bases, with 12 bases left between them. Germline CDR1 DFQATT, CDR2 SNEGSKA (reference sequence). The CDR3 protein is CSARDQGQLEQYF. Here the CDR3 DNA reads TGCAGTGCTAGAGATCAAGGGCAGCTCGAGCAGTACTTC.

There are a few counts of this clonotype. The rearrangement joins TRBV29-1 to TRBJ2-7; 8 bases map to TRBD2. J gave up 6 bases and V 1 base, and 2 bases lay outside the gene matches. There are 12 residues in the CDR3. Germline CDR1 and CDR2: SQVTM and ANQGSEA. The CDR3, as DNA: TGCAGCGTTGAAGGACTAGCGTCCGAGCAGTACTTC. Protein product: CSVEGLASEQYF.